The 22 T cell receptor beta chains reported below all come from one sample, sequenced in a study of T cells in Graves' hyperthyroidism and ophthalmopathy. Amplified TCR beta CDR3 regions came from RNA transcripts. Initially, a first-round RT-PCR of the TCR CDR3 employed the HTBI primer set. One entry per CDR3 protein, called by TCRdb with MiXCR from the multiplex PCR reads. The repertoire has about 210,000 distinct CDR3 sequences, roughly 18% of them found once; the top ten carry around 52%. Sequenced sample: blood. These receptors all come from a man between 50 and 59 years old with Graves' hyperthyroidism.

This chain joins TRBV3-2 and TRBJ2-2. TRBV3-2 is a listed pseudogene. The CDR3 sequence is 14 residues long. The CDR3 DNA sequence: TGTGCCAGCAGCCAAGATGGAGACACCGGGGAGCTGTTTTTT. Residues: CASSQDGDTGELFF.

This clonotype was observed a handful of times. The rearrangement uses TRBV5-5 and TRBJ2-7; D is possibly TRBD2 (6 bases). Trimming left V 4 bases short and J 0 bases short, with 11 bases between. Germline CDR1 is SGHKS and CDR2 is YYEKEE (reference sequence). The CDR3 consists of 14 residues. The CDR3 reads CASSHDGSSYEQYF. The CDR3 DNA follows: TGTGCCAGCAGCCACGACGGGAGCTCCTACGAGCAGTACTTC. The full variable domain, rest sourced from reference TRBV5-5 and TRBJ2-7, is DAGVTQSPTHLIKTRGQQVTLRCSPISGHKSVSWYQQVLGQGPQFIFQYYEKEERGRGNFPDRFSARQFPNYSSELNVNALLLGDSALYLCASSHDGSSYEQYFGPGTRLTVT.

This clonotype was seen repeatedly, ten times or more. The chain carries TRBV2 and TRBJ1-4; D gene ambiguous. Trimming stripped 5 bases from V and 8 bases from J, with 15 bases between. This CDR3 contains 14 residues. Germline V gene data show CDR1 as SNHLY and CDR2 as FYNNEI. CDR3 protein: CASSPGRSREKLFF. The CDR3 DNA follows: TGTGCCAGCAGTCCCGGCCGTTCTAGAGAAAAACTGTTTTTT.

The chain links TRBV27 to TRBJ2-7, with a possible D match to TRBD2 (5 bases). CDR1 and CDR2 from the germline V gene are MNHEY and SMNVEV (reference sequence). V lost 5 bases, J lost 3 bases, and 14 bases lay in between. The CDR3 has 14 amino acids. The CDR3 sequence: CASSRAGLIYEQYF. In nucleotides, the CDR3 is TGTGCCAGCAGTAGGGCGGGCTTGATCTACGAGCAGTACTTC.

This clonotype turned up a few times. The chain links TRBV19 to TRBJ2-5, with a tentative D call TRBD2 (6 bases). This CDR3 has 14 amino acids. The germline CDR1 and CDR2 sequences are LNHDA and SQIVND (reference sequence). V was cut by 1 base and J by 4 bases, with 10 bases left in between. The CDR3: CASSIGRGGETQYF. In DNA, the CDR3 is TGTGCCAGTAGTATAGGACGGGGAGGAGAGACCCAGTACTTC.

The chain uses TRBV11-2 and TRBJ2-7, with 8 nucleotides matching TRBD2. There are 15 residues in the CDR3. With 4 bases clipped from V and 0 bases from J, the junction kept 5 bases outside the gene matches. Germline loops: CDR1 SGHAT, CDR2 FQNNGV. The CDR3 sequence: CASSSRLASSYEQYF. The CDR3 bases are TGTGCCAGCAGCTCCCGACTAGCGAGCTCCTACGAGCAGTACTTC.

This clonotype was seen a few times. The V call is TRBV19, the J call TRBJ2-3; perhaps TRBD2 as D (5 bases). Trimming removed 3 bases at V and 1 base at J, with 17 bases between. Looked up from germline, CDR1 is LNHDA and CDR2 is SQIVND (reference sequence). This CDR3 has 17 residues. Written as DNA, the CDR3 is TGTGCCAGTAGTATTTGGCTAGCTGAGGAGGGCACAGATACGCAGTATTTT. Its translation: CASSIWLAEEGTDTQYF.

This clonotype showed up many times. The chain carries TRBV3-1 and TRBJ1-3; D not certain. CDR1 and CDR2 from the germline V gene are LGHDT and YNNKEL (reference sequence). This CDR3 is 15 amino acids long. V shed 4 bases and J shed 4 bases, with 14 bases lying between them. The CDR3 sequence: CASSPKAVDGNTIYF. The CDR3 DNA follows: TGTGCCAGCAGCCCTAAAGCGGTGGACGGAAACACCATATATTTT. The variable domain in full, with the rest retrieved from reference TRBV3-1 and TRBJ1-3, is DTAVSQTPKYLVTQMGNDKSIKCEQNLGHDTMYWYKQDSKKFLKIMFSYNNKELIINETVPNRFSPKSPDKAHLNLHINSLELGDSAVYFCASSPKAVDGNTIYFGEGSWLTVV.

This clonotype was recorded many times. The V gene is TRBV7-2, the J gene TRBJ2-3, with 14 positions matching TRBD2. CDR1 SGHTA and CDR2 FQGNSA come from the germline V gene. The CDR3 consists of 16 residues. The V and J ends lost 3 bases and 5 bases, in that order; junction bases with no gene match: 4. The CDR3 protein is CASSLGLAGAGDTQYF. Here the CDR3 DNA reads TGTGCCAGCAGCTTGGGACTAGCGGGAGCCGGAGATACGCAGTATTTT.

V and J are TRBV2 and TRBJ2-3, with 11 bases that match TRBD2. This CDR3 is built from 16 residues. CDR1 SNHLY and CDR2 FYNNEI come from the germline V gene. With V trimmed by 7 bases and J by 1 base, 7 bases remained unmatched. The CDR3 region is CASIRRGLAGTDTQYF. The DNA for the CDR3 is TGTGCCAGCATCCGGAGGGGACTAGCGGGCACAGATACGCAGTATTTT.

This chain joins TRBV7-3 and TRBJ1-5; D unclear. CDR1 is SGHTA and CDR2 is FQGTGA in the germline V gene. Trimming took 5 bases from V and 7 from J, leaving 12 bases between them. This CDR3 has 13 amino acids. The CDR3 DNA reads TGTGCCAGCAGCCAATCGGTGGGCCAGCCCCAGCATTTT. Translated, it gives CASSQSVGQPQHF. The full variable domain, rest sourced from reference TRBV7-3 and TRBJ1-5, is GAGVSQTPSNKVTEKGKYVELRCDPISGHTALYWYRQSLGQGPEFLIYFQGTGAADDSGLPNDRFFAVRPEGSVSTLKIQRTERGDSAVYLCASSQSVGQPQHFGDGTRLSIL.

Many counts were recorded for this clonotype. The chain employs TRBV19 and TRBJ2-6; D may match TRBD1 or TRBD2 (5 bases each). The CDR3 sequence is 16 residues long. The germline V gene encodes CDR1 LNHDA and CDR2 SQIVND (reference sequence). V was pared by 7 bases and J by 4 bases, with 17 bases between. As DNA, the CDR3 is TGTGCCAGTACCACGGGACGTATCGCCGGGGCCAACGTCCTGACTTTC. It specifies CASTTGRIAGANVLTF. Looking up the rest from reference TRBV19 and TRBJ2-6 gives the full variable domain: DGGITQSPKYLFRKEGQNVTLSCEQNLNHDAMYWYRQDPGQGLRLIYYSQIVNDFQKGDIAEGYSVSREKKESFPLTVTSAQKNPTAFYLCASTTGRIAGANVLTFGAGSRLTVL.

This clonotype was detected ten times or more. The CDR3 here is CATGVGPTDTQYF. The DNA of the CDR3 is TGTGCCACCGGAGTCGGGCCCACAGATACGCAGTATTTT. The chain links TRBV15 to TRBJ2-3; D is unclear. Germline-derived CDR1 and CDR2 are LNHNV and YYDKDF (reference sequence). V was pared by 8 bases and J by 2 bases, with 11 bases between. The CDR3 extends over 13 amino acids.

The V call is TRBV19, the J call TRBJ1-1; 8 positions match TRBD1. J lost 0 bases, V lost 6 bases, and 15 bases had no gene match. Germline CDR1 LNHDA, CDR2 SQIVND (reference sequence). The CDR3 is made up of 18 amino acids. The CDR3 nucleotides read TGTGCCAGTAGCCCTGGGCGAGGACAGGGAAACATGAACACTGAAGCTTTCTTT. Translating it yields CASSPGRGQGNMNTEAFF. The full variable domain, rest sourced from reference TRBV19 and TRBJ1-1, is DGGITQSPKYLFRKEGQNVTLSCEQNLNHDAMYWYRQDPGQGLRLIYYSQIVNDFQKGDIAEGYSVSREKKESFPLTVTSAQKNPTAFYLCASSPGRGQGNMNTEAFFGQGTRLTVV.

V usage is TRBV11-2 and J usage is TRBJ1-3; a weak D match, TRBD1 (5 bases). This CDR3 comprises 19 residues. V lost 2 bases and J lost 1, with 21 bases in between. The germline CDR1 and CDR2 sequences are SGHAT and FQNNGV. The CDR3 protein is CASSLSRQRAFASGNTIYF. CDR3 bases: TGTGCCAGCAGCTTATCGCGACAGAGAGCATTTGCATCTGGAAACACCATATATTTT. Looking up the rest from reference TRBV11-2 and TRBJ1-3 gives the full variable domain: EAGVAQSPRYKIIEKRQSVAFWCNPISGHATLYWYQQILGQGPKLLIQFQNNGVVDDSQLPKDRFSAERLKGVDSTLKIQPAKLEDSAVYLCASSLSRQRAFASGNTIYFGEGSWLTVV.

In its sample, this clonotype was seen many times. The rearrangement joins TRBV5-1 to TRBJ1-3; 7 positions agree with TRBD1. This CDR3 has 16 residues. From germline, CDR1 is SGHRS and CDR2 YFSETQ. V trimming: 1 base; J trimming: 1 base; junction bases outside the gene matches: 5. For the CDR3, the DNA is TGCGCCAGCAGCTTGCTCGGGACAGCATCTGGAAACACCATATATTTT. This codes for CASSLLGTASGNTIYF.

This clonotype was counted many times. This rearrangement joins TRBV20-1 to TRBJ2-1; 13 nucleotides align to TRBD2. CDR1 and CDR2 from the germline V gene are DFQATT and SNEGSKA (reference sequence). The CDR3 contains 15 residues. Trimming took 3 bases from V and 7 from J; bases not matched to a gene: 6. CDR3 DNA: TGCAGTGCTAGTATACTAGCGGGAGGGTCTAATGAGCAGTTCTTC. Translating gives CSASILAGGSNEQFF.

This clonotype was seen ten or more times. The chain has TRBV18 and TRBJ2-6; D is undetermined. Germline CDR1 reads KGHSH; CDR2 reads LQKENI. Trimming cost V 0 bases and J 4 bases, with 4 bases left between them. The CDR3 has 14 residues. The CDR3 protein is CASSPPLGANVLTF. The CDR3 DNA reads TGTGCCAGCTCACCACCGTTAGGGGCCAACGTCCTGACTTTC.

This clonotype was observed at least ten times. The chain uses TRBV2 and TRBJ1-5; 8 nucleotides align to TRBD1. The J segment lost 2 bases and the V segment lost 6 bases, leaving 6 bases of the junction unmatched. The CDR3 is 15 amino acids. The germline CDR1 and CDR2 sequences are SNHLY and FYNNEI. The CDR3 nucleotides read TGTGCCAGCAGCGGACAGGGATTAGGCAATCAGCCCCAGCATTTT. As protein: CASSGQGLGNQPQHF.

The rearrangement uses TRBV6-1 and TRBJ1-4, with D uncertain. CDR1 is MNHNS, CDR2 SASEGT, per germline. The ends were cut back, 8 bases at V and 8 bases at J, with 15 bases in the middle. The length of the CDR3 is 13 residues. The CDR3 region is CASAAREGEKLFF. CDR3 in DNA: TGTGCCAGCGCCGCCAGAGAAGGGGAAAAACTGTTTTTT.

This clonotype has just a few counts. The rearrangement links TRBV6-2 or TRBV6-3 to TRBJ1-2; TRBD1 agrees at 9 bases. Germline CDR1 and CDR2: MNHEY and SVGEGT. The CDR3 loop spans 15 amino acids. The V segment lost 8 bases and the J segment 6 bases; nucleotides outside the gene matches: 13. CDR3 amino acids: CASGTSGTGRDGYTF. The CDR3 DNA reads TGTGCCAGCGGGACAAGCGGGACAGGGCGTGATGGCTACACCTTC.

The sample holds many counts of this clonotype. V gene TRBV11-2 combines with J gene TRBJ2-7, with a tentative D call TRBD2 (7 bases). The CDR3 has 17 amino acids. V was clipped by 3 bases and J by 2 bases, with 20 bases between them. Germline CDR1 is SGHAT and CDR2 is FQNNGV. CDR3 sequence: CASSLGGGPRTTYEQYF. The CDR3 DNA sequence: TGTGCCAGCAGCTTGGGCGGGGGCCCGCGCACCACCTACGAGCAGTACTTC.